These 7 T cell receptor beta chains were sequenced from one sample in a study of CD8+CD57+ T cells in acquired aplastic anemia. The study profiled TCR beta VDJ and CDR3 using genomic DNA as template. In TCRdb, the reads were re-called with MiXCR into one record per CDR3 protein. The sample carries fewer than 250,000 distinct CDR3 sequences, around 50% recorded once. The sequencing sample was made of sorted CD4+, CD8+, or CD8+CD57+ T cells (not recorded which) from PBMCs. The receptors stem from a human donor in good health, serving as a control.

This rearrangement joins TRBV29-1 to TRBJ2-1; 8 nucleotides agree with TRBD2. Per the germline V gene, CDR1 is SQVTM and CDR2 is ANQGSEA. There are 14 residues in the CDR3. V lost 6 bases and J lost 8; bases outside the gene matches: 12. This chain's CDR3 is CSVDGGGARDEQFF. The CDR3 DNA sequence: TGCAGCGTGGACGGGGGGGGGGCCCGGGATGAGCAGTTCTTC.

The V and J genes are TRBV7-3 and TRBJ2-2, with TRBD1 matching 8 bases. This CDR3 contains 15 residues. Germline CDR1 SGHTA, CDR2 FQGTGA. V lost 4 bases and J lost 4; bases outside the gene matches: 5. The DNA of the CDR3 is TGTGCCAGCAGCTCGACAGGGGTTGGCACCGGGGAGCTGTTTTTT. As protein: CASSSTGVGTGELFF.

This clonotype was seen many times. The chain uses TRBV6-1 and TRBJ1-1; tentative D call: TRBD1 (6 bases). CDR3 length: 13 amino acids. Germline V gene sequence: CDR1 MNHNS, CDR2 SASEGT. V was clipped by 7 bases and J by 3 bases, with 12 bases between them. The CDR3 loop is CASNGGQHTEAFF. For the CDR3, the DNA is TGTGCCAGCAATGGCGGACAGCACACTGAAGCTTTCTTT.

This clonotype showed up just once. The V gene is TRBV20-1, the J gene TRBJ2-6; D is ambiguous. Germline V gene sequence: CDR1 DFQATT, CDR2 SNEGSKA (reference sequence). Trimming took off 0 bases at V and 18 bases at J, with 6 bases between the two ends. CDR3 length equals 9 residues. CDR3 coding DNA: TGCAGTGCTAGAGAATCCGCGACTTTC. Translation: CSARESATF.

This clonotype was observed many times. The chain is built from TRBV11-2 and TRBJ1-1; tentatively, D is TRBD1 (6 bases). V shed 5 bases and J shed 8 bases, with 12 bases lying between them. This CDR3 contains 12 residues. Germline CDR1 is SGHAT and CDR2 is FQNNGV. CDR3 nucleotides: TGTGCCAGCAGCCGAAACAGGGAGGAAGCTTTCTTT. It yields the protein CASSRNREEAFF.

V and J are TRBV5-1 and TRBJ2-1, with D perhaps TRBD1 (6 bases). The length of the CDR3 is 15 residues. The V gene lost 0 bases and the J gene lost 4 bases, with 11 bases spanning the gap. Per germline, CDR1 SGHRS and CDR2 YFSETQ. As DNA, the CDR3 is TGCGCCAGCAGCTTGGCCAGGGGACATTACAATGAGCAGTTCTTC. It is translated as CASSLARGHYNEQFF.

This clonotype was picked up a small number of times. The CDR3 nucleotides read TGTGCCAGCAGCTTAGCCGCGGGGGACCTCTACGAGCAGTACTTC. This gives the protein CASSLAAGDLYEQYF. V usage is TRBV7-6 and J usage is TRBJ2-7; 7 bases map to TRBD2. CDR1 and CDR2 from the germline V gene are SGHVS and FNYEAQ. The CDR3 length is 15 residues. The trim removed 0 bases at V and 3 bases at J, leaving 5 bases unmatched.